The 22 T cell receptor beta chains reported below all come from one sample, sequenced in a study of blood T cell repertoires in COVID-19. TCRdb keeps only in-frame clones here, not all; method: immunoSEQ multiplex PCR. The profile shows more than 110,000 clones, 80% to 90% of them singletons. Sequenced: peripheral blood. The receptors derive from a woman aged 40 to 49 with acute or convalescent COVID-19.

This chain connects TRBV7-2 to TRBJ2-1; the match to TRBD2 covers 11 bases. This CDR3 is built from 15 residues. Germline values: CDR1 SGHTA, CDR2 FQGNSA. The trim removed 5 bases at V and 5 bases at J, leaving 5 bases unmatched. The CDR3 loop reads CASSPRLAGNNEQFF. CDR3 in DNA: TGTGCCAGCAGCCCCCGACTAGCGGGAAACAATGAGCAGTTCTTC. Combining the CDR3 with reference TRBV7-2 and TRBJ2-1 gives the whole variable domain GAGVSQSPSNKVTEKGKDVELRCDPISGHTALYWYRQSLGQGLEFLIYFQGNSAPDKSGLPSDRFSAERTGGSVSTLTIQRTQQEDSAVYLCASSPRLAGNNEQFFGPGTRLTVL.

The chain employs TRBV5-6 and TRBJ1-6, with 8 nucleotides matching TRBD1. The CDR3 is 16 residues long. Germline V gene data show CDR1 as SGHDT and CDR2 as YYEEEE. With 4 bases clipped from V and 8 bases from J, the junction kept 11 bases outside the gene matches. The CDR3 loop reads CASSLYRGKGYSPLHF. CDR3 nucleotide sequence: TGTGCCAGCAGCCTATACAGGGGGAAGGGCTATTCACCCCTCCACTTT.

In this sample, this clone turned up once. The genes are TRBV21-1 and TRBJ1-1; the D call of TRBD1 is as the table states it, not checked on the DNA. TRBV21-1 corresponds to a pseudogene. This CDR3 has 16 residues. The CDR3 coding sequence is TGTGCCAGCAGCAAACCCAGGGACACTATGAACACTGAAGCTTTCTTT. It codes for CASSKPRDTMNTEAFF.

The rearrangement joins TRBV5-1 to TRBJ1-2; D not resolved. CDR1 is SGHRS and CDR2 is YFSETQ in the germline V gene. Trimming pared 1 base from V and 4 bases from J, leaving 11 bases between. This CDR3 has 14 amino acids. Here the CDR3 reads CASSLNGGGYGYTF. The CDR3 DNA sequence: TGCGCCAGCAGCTTGAATGGAGGAGGCTATGGCTACACCTTC.

This clone has a single count. This chain links TRBV7-9 with TRBJ2-2, with 7 bases that match TRBD1. The J segment lost 10 bases and the V segment lost 5 bases, leaving 16 bases of the junction unmatched. The CDR3 length is 16 residues. Germline loops: CDR1 SEHNR, CDR2 FQNEAQ (reference sequence). Here the CDR3 reads CASSRGTVVSIKELFF. CDR3 coding DNA: TGTGCCAGCAGCCGTGGGACAGTTGTAAGCATCAAGGAGCTGTTTTTT. Combining the CDR3 with reference TRBV7-9 and TRBJ2-2 gives the whole variable domain DTGVSQNPRHKITKRGQNVTFRCDPISEHNRLYWYRQTLGQGPEFLTYFQNEAQLEKSRLLSDRFSAERPKGSFSTLEIQRTEQGDSAMYLCASSRGTVVSIKELFFGEGSRLTVL.

The gene calls are TRBV7-2 and TRBJ2-1; D gene uncertain. With 3 bases removed from V and 5 bases from J, the gap between germline ends came to 14 bases. Germline V gives CDR1 SGHTA, CDR2 FQGNSA. There are 15 residues in the CDR3. CDR3 loop: CASSFRLVRHNEQFF. In DNA form, the CDR3 reads TGTGCCAGCAGCTTTCGCCTAGTGAGGCACAATGAGCAGTTCTTC.

The rearrangement joins TRBV18 to TRBJ1-1; TRBD1 aligns across 9 bases. The CDR3 consists of 13 residues. Germline-derived CDR1 and CDR2 are KGHSH and LQKENI. V was pared by 5 bases and J by 7 bases, with 5 bases of the junction left unmatched. The CDR3 region has the DNA TGTGCCAGCTCAGAACAGGGGGCGGGTGAAGCTTTCTTT. This translates into CASSEQGAGEAFF.

V gene TRBV5-6 combines with J gene TRBJ1-2; 8 positions agree with TRBD1. Germline V gives CDR1 SGHDT, CDR2 YYEEEE. The CDR3 loop spans 13 amino acids. V was pared by 5 bases and J by 7 bases, with 7 bases of the junction left unmatched. The CDR3 spells CASRPAGGSGYTF. The CDR3 nucleotides read TGTGCCAGCAGACCCGCAGGGGGCTCTGGCTACACCTTC.

V is TRBV9 and J is TRBJ2-5; no clear D gene. The CDR3 is made up of 15 amino acids. CDR1 is SGDLS and CDR2 is YYNGEE in the germline V gene. The V and J ends lost 0 bases and 2 bases respectively, with 11 bases between them. CDR3 in amino acids: CASSVGPGQQETQYF. The CDR3 DNA is TGTGCCAGCAGCGTAGGCCCGGGTCAGCAAGAGACCCAGTACTTC.

The rearrangement joins TRBV7-2 to TRBJ2-2; 9 positions match TRBD1. V dropped 5 bases and J dropped 6; count of bases not matched to a gene: 4. Germline-derived CDR1 and CDR2 are SGHTA and FQGNSA. The CDR3 loop spans 14 amino acids. This chain's CDR3 is CASSPDRGPGELFF. In nucleotides, the CDR3 is TGTGCCAGCAGCCCGGACAGGGGACCCGGGGAGCTGTTTTTT.

This clone has a single count. CDR3 bases: TGTGCCAGCAGCCGGGACAGGGGGCAATACAATGAGCAGTTCTTC. Its protein is CASSRDRGQYNEQFF. The V call is TRBV7-2, the J call TRBJ2-1, with 12 bases that match TRBD1. The CDR3 extends over 15 amino acids. Germline V gene sequence: CDR1 SGHTA, CDR2 FQGNSA. The V segment lost 5 bases and the J segment 4 bases; nucleotides outside the gene matches: 3.

This rearrangement joins TRBV11-2 to TRBJ2-7, with 9 nucleotides matching TRBD2. The CDR3 consists of 15 residues. The V gene's germline CDR1 is SGHAT and CDR2 FQNNGV. V was pared by 3 bases and J by 3 bases, with 6 bases of the junction left unmatched. CDR3 sequence reads: CASSFVAGAHYEQYF. The CDR3 DNA follows: TGTGCCAGCAGCTTTGTAGCGGGAGCGCACTACGAGCAGTACTTC.

This chain joins TRBV3-1 (or the pseudogene TRBV3-2) and TRBJ1-2; D not certain. The V gene's germline CDR1 is LGHDT and CDR2 YNNKEL (reference sequence). The V end was cut by 1 base, the J end by 4 bases, with 10 bases between. CDR3 length: 14 residues. CDR3 residues: CASSQVQEFYGYTF. In DNA, the CDR3 is TGTGCCAGCAGCCAAGTTCAGGAATTCTATGGCTACACCTTC.

The table lists this clone with a count of one. The chain couples TRBV9 to TRBJ1-6, with 10 positions matching TRBD1. Germline CDR1 SGDLS, CDR2 YYNGEE. The CDR3 length is 14 residues. Losses at the gene ends were 4 bases for V and 10 bases for J; bases not matched to a gene: 5. The CDR3 region is CASSSRDRGSPLHF. In DNA, the CDR3 is TGTGCCAGCAGCAGCCGGGACAGGGGATCACCCCTCCACTTT.

The J gene is TRBJ1-5, the V gene TRBV21-1; the table's D call of TRBD1 was not tested on the DNA. TRBV21-1 is deemed a pseudogene. The CDR3 extends over 18 amino acids. DNA for the CDR3: TGTGCCAGCAGCAATATCTGGCAGGGGGCCTCGAGCAGTCAGCCCCAGCATTTT. Translation gives CASSNIWQGASSSQPQHF.

The chain couples TRBV21-1 to TRBJ1-1; the listed D gene, TRBD1, was not tested against the DNA. TRBV21-1 is an annotated pseudogene. The CDR3 is made up of 16 amino acids. CDR3 bases: TGTGCCAGCAGCGATGGAGGACAGGGGGCGTTGACTGAAGCTTTCTTT. Residues: CASSDGGQGALTEAFF.

The J gene is TRBJ1-4, the V gene TRBV2; perhaps TRBD1 as D (6 bases). The germline CDR1 and CDR2 sequences are SNHLY and FYNNEI. V lost 4 bases, J lost 0 bases, and 12 bases lay in between. CDR3 size: 16 residues. CDR3 in DNA: TGTGCCAGCAGTGCGAGGACAGATCCAACTAATGAAAAACTGTTTTTT. Residues: CASSARTDPTNEKLFF. The variable domain in full, with the rest retrieved from reference TRBV2 and TRBJ1-4, is EPEVTQTPSHQVTQMGQEVILRCVPISNHLYFYWYRQILGQKVEFLVSFYNNEISEKSEIFDDQFSVERPDGSNFTLKIRSTKLEDSAMYFCASSARTDPTNEKLFFGSGTQLSVL.

This rearrangement joins TRBV24-1 to TRBJ1-5; 7 bases align to TRBD1. The CDR3 runs 14 residues. Germline loops: CDR1 KGHDR, CDR2 SFDVKD. J was trimmed by 4 bases and V by 9 bases; bases with no gene match: 8. CDR3 bases: TGTGCCACCGGGACGGGACAGACTAATCAGCCCCAGCATTTT. Translation: CATGTGQTNQPQHF.

The V gene is TRBV30, the J gene TRBJ1-6; 7 bases agree with TRBD1. CDR3 length: 15 amino acids. Germline V CDR1 and CDR2: GTSNPN, SVGIG (reference sequence). Trimming removed 1 base from V and 5 bases from J; junction bases left unmatched: 5. The chain's CDR3 is CAWSGVTGDNSPLHF. For the CDR3, the DNA is TGTGCCTGGAGTGGGGTTACAGGGGATAATTCACCCCTCCACTTT.

The rearrangement uses TRBV30 and TRBJ2-7; 14 bases line up with TRBD2. Germline values: CDR1 GTSNPN, CDR2 SVGIG (reference sequence). V shed 2 bases, J shed 5 bases, and the junction held 2 bases outside the gene matches. The CDR3 is 14 amino acids. The CDR3 nucleotides read TGTGCCTGGAGTCGACTAGCGGGAGGGGACGAGCAGTACTTC. Translation: CAWSRLAGGDEQYF.

The chain has TRBV4-1 and TRBJ2-5; 8 bases line up with TRBD2. This CDR3 has 15 amino acids. Losses at the gene ends were 4 bases for V and 2 bases for J; bases not matched to a gene: 6. The germline V gene has CDR1 MGHRA and CDR2 YSYEKL. CDR3 region: CASSPQTSVQETQYF. The CDR3 DNA reads as TGCGCCAGCAGCCCTCAGACTAGCGTACAAGAGACCCAGTACTTC.

The V call is TRBV12-5, the J call TRBJ2-5, with D hard to call. V lost 7 bases and J 0 bases, leaving 9 bases between the germline ends. CDR1 is LGHNT and CDR2 is FRNRAP in the germline V gene. The CDR3 contains 13 residues. CDR3 nucleotide sequence: TGTGCTAGTGCCCCGGAGAACCAAGAGACCCAGTACTTC. Residues: CASAPENQETQYF.